This T cell receptor beta chain was obtained from a study of T cell repertoires in cytomegalovirus infection. V gave up 1 base and J gave up 2 bases, with 10 bases separating them. The CDR3 consists of 15 residues. The V gene's germline CDR1 is MGHRA and CDR2 YSYEKL. This clonotype was observed a few times. Each CDR3 protein gets one entry after TCRdb re-called the reads with MiXCR. The sample lists some 680,000 distinct CDR3 sequences; 35% to 45% were seen once. The sequenced sample was PBMCs. This chain links TRBV4-1 with TRBJ2-3; D gene uncertain. The clonotype was recovered from a human donor in good health (CMV status not recorded). Some clones in this sample may be carry-over from other donors' samples. CDR3 in amino acids: CASSQAHPITDTQYF. In DNA, the CDR3 is TGCGCCAGCAGCCAAGCACACCCAATCACAGATACGCAGTATTTT.